This T cell receptor beta chain was sequenced during a study of T cell responses to AZD1222 COVID-19 vaccine. Overall study results and limits: With dominance at 160-218 and 743-854, vaccine-associated CD4 TCRs spanned spike. Reportedly, nearly half of unique spike TCRs recognized epitopes outside B.1.351/B.1.1.7 mutations.

The CDR3 has 16 residues. Germline-derived CDR1 and CDR2 are MNHNS and SASEGT. V was shortened by 0 bases and J by 1 base, with 12 bases between the two germline ends. Some clones are missing from TCRdb's copy, which holds only in-frame ones; the method was immunoSEQ multiplex PCR. The sample holds around 150,000 clones, around nine tenths seen once. Notes on this clone: The antigen is unknown.

The sequence derives from an adult in good health. The specimen comprised peripheral blood, sampled on day 0 of AZD1222 vaccination. J is TRBJ1-1 and V is TRBV6-1; tentatively, D is TRBD1 (6 bases). CDR3 bases: TGTGCCAGCAGTGAAGCGGCAGGGGTCGGGAACACTGAAGCTTTCTTT. This translates into CASSEAAGVGNTEAFF.